This passage covers 8 T cell receptor beta chains from one sample sequenced in a study of shared clonotypes between healthy human individuals. Naive CD8 cells lacked CD45RO, underwent positive selection for CCR7 and left out terminally differentiated effector memory CD45RA+ cells. Profiled with immunoSEQ multiplex PCR; TCRdb holds only in-frame clones, not every one. The profile covers about 700,000 clones, with 92% appearing a single time and approximately 24% taken by the ten largest. The sample consisted of naive CD8+ T cells sorted from blood. Receptors were obtained from a man aged 25-45 years in good health.

In its sample, this clone was seen many times. The chain combines TRBV11-2 with TRBJ1-4; D is unclear. Trimming shortened V by 11 bases and J by 0 bases, and 13 bases separated the two germline ends. This CDR3 is built from 14 residues. CDR1 and CDR2 (germline): SGHAT, FQNNGV. The CDR3 region has the DNA TGTGCCCTGTCTTGGCGTGCAACTAATGAAAAACTGTTTTTT. Translation: CALSWRATNEKLFF. The full variable domain, in which reference TRBV11-2 and TRBJ1-4 provide the parts outside the CDR3, is EAGVAQSPRYKIIEKRQSVAFWCNPISGHATLYWYQQILGQGPKLLIQFQNNGVVDDSQLPKDRFSAERLKGVDSTLKIQPAKLEDSAVYLCALSWRATNEKLFFGSGTQLSVL.

This sequence joins TRBV19 and TRBJ2-7; TRBD2 aligns across 7 bases. CDR3 length equals 18 residues. Germline loops: CDR1 LNHDA, CDR2 SQIVND (reference sequence). V trimming: 7 bases; J trimming: 4 bases; junction bases outside the gene matches: 22. Written as DNA, the CDR3 is TGTGCCAGTACCGAGACCCACGGTGGGTCGGGGGGAGGTTACGAGCAGTACTTC. It yields the protein CASTETHGGSGGGYEQYF.

The chain is built from TRBV27 and TRBJ2-2; 11 bases fit TRBD2. V shed 2 bases and J 8 bases; nucleotides not matched to a gene: 1. This CDR3 comprises 14 residues. Per the germline V gene, CDR1 is MNHEY and CDR2 is SMNVEV (reference sequence). CDR3 coding DNA: TGTGCCAGCAGTTTAACTAGCGGGAGTGGGGAGCTGTTTTTT. This encodes CASSLTSGSGELFF.

This chain joins TRBV28 and TRBJ1-4; D is uncertain. Per germline, CDR1 MDHEN and CDR2 SYDVKM. This CDR3 is 13 amino acids long. Deletions cut 5 bases from V and 4 bases from J, with 8 bases between. The CDR3 DNA follows: TGTGCCAGCAGTCCCATCCTTAATGAAAAACTGTTTTTT. Its translation: CASSPILNEKLFF. The complete variable domain, with remaining parts taken from reference TRBV28 and TRBJ1-4, reads DVKVTQSSRYLVKRTGEKVFLECVQDMDHENMFWYRQDPGLGLRLIYFSYDVKMKEKGDIPEGYSVSREKKERFSLILESASTNQTSMYLCASSPILNEKLFFGSGTQLSVL.

The chain links TRBV11-2 to TRBJ1-5; 9 positions match TRBD1. The CDR3 length is 14 residues. Germline lookup yields CDR1 SGHAT and CDR2 FQNNGV. Trimming took 6 bases from V and 2 from J; bases not matched to a gene: 2. CDR3 region: CASSWTGGNQPQHF. The CDR3 nucleotides read TGTGCCAGCAGTTGGACAGGGGGCAATCAGCCCCAGCATTTT.

V gene TRBV7-9 combines with J gene TRBJ2-2, with 11 bases identical to TRBD2. The V segment lost 5 bases and the J segment 1 base; nucleotides outside the gene matches: 6. CDR3 size: 17 residues. The germline V gene has CDR1 SEHNR and CDR2 FQNEAQ (reference sequence). The CDR3 region is CASSPPLAGENTGELFF. DNA for the CDR3: TGTGCCAGCAGCCCCCCACTAGCGGGAGAGAACACCGGGGAGCTGTTTTTT.

CDR3 amino acids: CSVNDRASYEQYF. The CDR3 coding sequence is TGCAGCGTTAACGACAGGGCTTCCTACGAGCAGTACTTC. The genes are TRBV29-1 and TRBJ2-7, with TRBD1 matching 7 bases. Losses at the gene ends were 5 bases for V and 1 base for J; bases not matched to a gene: 5. CDR3 length equals 13 residues. Germline CDR1 and CDR2: SQVTM and ANQGSEA.

The J gene is TRBJ2-7, the V gene TRBV10-1; possibly TRBD1 or TRBD2 for D (5 bases each). The V end lost 3 bases, the J end lost 3 bases, and 12 bases lay between the germline ends. The CDR3 sequence is 14 residues long. Germline CDR1 WNHNN, CDR2 SYGVQD (reference sequence). CDR3 nucleotides: TGCGCCAGCAGTGACAGGGACGGCCACTACGAGCAGTACTTC. This sequence encodes CASSDRDGHYEQYF.